Sequencing of this T cell receptor beta chain was carried out in a study of T cell changes during pregnancy in multiple sclerosis (dated by TCRdb to about 2019). In terms of the full investigation: The study examined how the T cell repertoire changed over the course of pregnancy in women with multiple sclerosis.

In regard to this clone: What antigen it recognizes has not been identified. Per-base quality was not reported, and no clone a single base away is much larger than it.

CDR3 length: 12 amino acids, cysteine to phenylalanine. Just the 36-base CDR3 DNA is kept, in frame starting at base 1. Via the germline V gene, CDR1 is SQVTM and CDR2 ANQGSEA. V is trimmed back by 3 bases and J by 9 bases, and the junction contains 5 bases that no gene match accounts for. The library was made by the immunoSEQ multiplex PCR assay. TCRdb provides this immuneACCESS table in a form limited to in-frame rearrangements. Some clones are lacking; in checked studies, under half of them reflect an unresolved V gene, and why the rest are absent is not known. The sample table lists tens of thousands of clones, about 95% of them with a count of one. The top ten clonotypes cover 2.5% to 3% of the sample.

The chain is encoded by TRBV29-1 joined to TRBJ2-1; 7 nucleotides in the junction match TRBD2. The clonotype comes from a female donor with multiple sclerosis, enrolled in a pregnancy study. The source material was CD8+ T cells from peripheral blood mononuclear cells, sampled after pregnancy. The CDR3 reads CSVEGLSLEQFF. The bases read TGCAGCGTTGAGGGACTAAGTCTTGAGCAGTTCTTC.